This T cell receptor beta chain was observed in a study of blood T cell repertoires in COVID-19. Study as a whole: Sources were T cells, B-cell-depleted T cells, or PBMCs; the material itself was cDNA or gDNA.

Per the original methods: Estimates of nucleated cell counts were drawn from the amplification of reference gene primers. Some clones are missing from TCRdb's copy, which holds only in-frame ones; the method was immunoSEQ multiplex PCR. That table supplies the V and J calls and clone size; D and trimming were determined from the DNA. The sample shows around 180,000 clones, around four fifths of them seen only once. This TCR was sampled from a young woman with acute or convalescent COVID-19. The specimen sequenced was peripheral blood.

CDR3 bases: TGTGCCAGCAGCTTAGGAGGGGGAGGGATCTACGGTGGCTACACCTTC. Translated: CASSLGGGGIYGGYTF. The V and J genes are TRBV7-2 and TRBJ1-2; the D gene is possibly TRBD1 (6 bases). Germline CDR1 SGHTA, CDR2 FQGNSA. This CDR3 is 16 amino acids long. V lost 1 base, J lost 7 bases, and 19 bases lay in between.